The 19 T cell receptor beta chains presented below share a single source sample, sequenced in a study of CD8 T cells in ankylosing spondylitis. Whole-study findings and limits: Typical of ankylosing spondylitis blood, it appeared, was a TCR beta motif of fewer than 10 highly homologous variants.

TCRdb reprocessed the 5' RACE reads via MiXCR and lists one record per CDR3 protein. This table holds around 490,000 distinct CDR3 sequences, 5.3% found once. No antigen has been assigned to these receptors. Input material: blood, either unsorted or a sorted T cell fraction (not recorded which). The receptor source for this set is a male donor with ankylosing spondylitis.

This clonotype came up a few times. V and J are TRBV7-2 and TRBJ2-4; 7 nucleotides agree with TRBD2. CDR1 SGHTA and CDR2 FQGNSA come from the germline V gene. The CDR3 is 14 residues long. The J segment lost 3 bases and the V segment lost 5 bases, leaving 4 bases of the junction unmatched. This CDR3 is CASSGGVVKNIQYF. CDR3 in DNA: TGTGCCAGCAGCGGGGGGGTGGTCAAAAACATTCAGTACTTC.

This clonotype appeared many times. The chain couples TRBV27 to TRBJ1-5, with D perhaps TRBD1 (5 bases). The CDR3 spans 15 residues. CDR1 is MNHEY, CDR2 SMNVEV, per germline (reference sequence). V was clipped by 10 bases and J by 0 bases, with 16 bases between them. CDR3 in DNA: TGTGCCAACCCGACAGATAATTATAGCAATCAGCCCCAGCATTTT. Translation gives CANPTDNYSNQPQHF.

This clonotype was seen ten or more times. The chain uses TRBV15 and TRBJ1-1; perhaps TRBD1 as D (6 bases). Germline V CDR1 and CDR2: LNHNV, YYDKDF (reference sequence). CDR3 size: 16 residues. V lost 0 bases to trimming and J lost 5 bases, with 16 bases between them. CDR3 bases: TGTGCCACCAGCAGAGACCCTTTACAGGGTTGGACTGAAGCTTTCTTT. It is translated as CATSRDPLQGWTEAFF.

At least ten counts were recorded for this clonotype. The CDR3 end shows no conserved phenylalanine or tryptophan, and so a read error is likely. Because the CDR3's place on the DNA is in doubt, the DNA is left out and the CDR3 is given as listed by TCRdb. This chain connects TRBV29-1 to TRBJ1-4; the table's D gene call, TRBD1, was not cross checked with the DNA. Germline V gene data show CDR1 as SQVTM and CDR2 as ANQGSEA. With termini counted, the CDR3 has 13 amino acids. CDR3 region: CSVSQGARKTVSL.

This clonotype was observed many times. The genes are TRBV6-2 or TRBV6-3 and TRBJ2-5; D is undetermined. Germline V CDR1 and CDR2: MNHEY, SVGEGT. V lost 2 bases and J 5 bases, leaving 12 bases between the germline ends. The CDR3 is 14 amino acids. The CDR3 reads CASSYMDPRETQYF. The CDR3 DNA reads TGTGCCAGCAGTTACATGGACCCCAGGGAGACCCAGTACTTC.

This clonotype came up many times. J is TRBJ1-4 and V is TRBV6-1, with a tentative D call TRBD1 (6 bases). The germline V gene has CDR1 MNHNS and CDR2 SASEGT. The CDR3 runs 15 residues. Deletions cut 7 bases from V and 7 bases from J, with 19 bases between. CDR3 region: CASNIGRGGGEKLFF. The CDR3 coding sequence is TGTGCCAGCAATATAGGGAGGGGGGGAGGTGAAAAACTGTTTTTT.

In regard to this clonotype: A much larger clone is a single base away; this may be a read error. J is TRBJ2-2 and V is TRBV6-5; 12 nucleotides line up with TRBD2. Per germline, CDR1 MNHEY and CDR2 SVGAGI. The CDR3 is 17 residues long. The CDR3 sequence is CASSYSRLAGGPGEPFF. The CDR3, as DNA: TGTGCCAGCAGTTACTCGCGGCTAGCGGGGGGGCCCGGGGAGCCGTTTTTT.

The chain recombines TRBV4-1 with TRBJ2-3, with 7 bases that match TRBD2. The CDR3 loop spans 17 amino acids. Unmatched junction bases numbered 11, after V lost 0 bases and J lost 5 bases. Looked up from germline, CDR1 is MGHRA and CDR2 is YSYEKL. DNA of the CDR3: TGCGCCAGCAGCCAAGATTATCGGCCGGGAGGAGGAGATACGCAGTATTTT. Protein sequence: CASSQDYRPGGGDTQYF.

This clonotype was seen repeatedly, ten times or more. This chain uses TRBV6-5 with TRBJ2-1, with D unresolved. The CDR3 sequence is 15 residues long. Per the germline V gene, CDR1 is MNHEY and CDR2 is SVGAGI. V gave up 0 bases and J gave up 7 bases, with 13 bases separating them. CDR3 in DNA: TGTGCCAGCAGTTACTCAGGTCCGGGCTATAATGAGCAGTTCTTC. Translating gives CASSYSGPGYNEQFF.

The CDR3 DNA reads TGTGCCACCACCCAAGATATTACCGACAGGGAGAACACTGAAGCTTTCTTT. This translates into CATTQDITDRENTEAFF. The chain joins TRBV3-1 to TRBJ1-1, with TRBD1 identical over 7 bases. Germline lookup yields CDR1 LGHDT and CDR2 YNNKEL (reference sequence). After removal of 10 bases from V and 1 base from J, the junction contained 18 bases not matched to a gene. This CDR3 region has 17 residues.

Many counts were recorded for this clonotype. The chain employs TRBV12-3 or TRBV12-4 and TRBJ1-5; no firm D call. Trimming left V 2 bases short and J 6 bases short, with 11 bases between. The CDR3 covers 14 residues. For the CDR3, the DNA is TGTGCCAGCAGTTTAAGCAGGCGAAGTCAGCCCCAGCATTTT. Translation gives CASSLSRRSQPQHF.

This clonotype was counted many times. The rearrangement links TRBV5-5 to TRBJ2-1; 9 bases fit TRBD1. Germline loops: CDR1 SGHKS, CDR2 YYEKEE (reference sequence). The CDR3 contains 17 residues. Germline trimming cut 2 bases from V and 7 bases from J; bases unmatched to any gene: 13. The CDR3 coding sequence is TGTGCCAGCAGCTTCACCGGGACAGGGCTTCTTTATAATGAGCAGTTCTTC. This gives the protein CASSFTGTGLLYNEQFF.

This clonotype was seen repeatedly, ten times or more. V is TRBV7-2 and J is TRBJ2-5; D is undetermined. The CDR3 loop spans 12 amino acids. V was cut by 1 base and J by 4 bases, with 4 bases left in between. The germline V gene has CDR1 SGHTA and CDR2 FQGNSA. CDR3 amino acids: CASSLDGETQYF. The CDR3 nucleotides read TGTGCCAGCAGCTTAGACGGAGAGACCCAGTACTTC.

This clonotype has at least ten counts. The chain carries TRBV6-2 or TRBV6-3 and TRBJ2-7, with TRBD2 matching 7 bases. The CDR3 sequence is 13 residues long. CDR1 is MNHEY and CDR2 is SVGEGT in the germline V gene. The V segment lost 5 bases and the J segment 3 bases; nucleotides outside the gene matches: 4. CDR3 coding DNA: TGTGCCAGCAGTGCCGGGACTAACTACGAGCAGTACTTC. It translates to CASSAGTNYEQYF.

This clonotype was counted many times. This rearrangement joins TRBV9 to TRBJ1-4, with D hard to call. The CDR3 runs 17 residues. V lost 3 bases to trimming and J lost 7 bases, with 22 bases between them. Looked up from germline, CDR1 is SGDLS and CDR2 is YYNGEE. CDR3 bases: TGTGCCAGCAGCGCCTACTCCCTCGGAAGGTCTGGTGAAAAACTGTTTTTT. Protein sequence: CASSAYSLGRSGEKLFF.

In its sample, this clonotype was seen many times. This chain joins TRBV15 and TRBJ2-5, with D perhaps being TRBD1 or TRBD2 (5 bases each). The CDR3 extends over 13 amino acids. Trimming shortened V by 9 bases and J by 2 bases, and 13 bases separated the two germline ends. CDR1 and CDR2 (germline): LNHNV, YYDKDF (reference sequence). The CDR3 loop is CATKGRTQETQYF. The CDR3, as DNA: TGTGCCACGAAGGGACGGACTCAAGAGACCCAGTACTTC.

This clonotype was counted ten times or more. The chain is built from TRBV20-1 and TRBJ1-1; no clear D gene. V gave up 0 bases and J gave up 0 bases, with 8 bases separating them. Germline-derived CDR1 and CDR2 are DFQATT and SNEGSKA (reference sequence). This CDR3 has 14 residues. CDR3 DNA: TGCAGTGCTAGAGATTCGGAAATGAACACTGAAGCTTTCTTT. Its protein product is CSARDSEMNTEAFF.

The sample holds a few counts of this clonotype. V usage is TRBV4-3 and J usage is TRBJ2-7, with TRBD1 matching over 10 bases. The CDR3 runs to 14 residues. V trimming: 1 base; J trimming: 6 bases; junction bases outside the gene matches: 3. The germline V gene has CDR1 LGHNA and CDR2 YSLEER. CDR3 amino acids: CASSQGQGAAEQYF. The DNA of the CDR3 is TGCGCCAGCAGCCAAGGACAGGGGGCGGCCGAGCAGTACTTC.

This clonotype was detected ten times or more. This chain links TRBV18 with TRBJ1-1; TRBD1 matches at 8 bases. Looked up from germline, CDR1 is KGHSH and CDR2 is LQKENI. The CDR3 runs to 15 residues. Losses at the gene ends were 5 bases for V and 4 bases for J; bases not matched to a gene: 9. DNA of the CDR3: TGTGCCAGCTCATCAAACAGGGGGTTTGGCACTGAAGCTTTCTTT. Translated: CASSSNRGFGTEAFF.